Presented here are 8 T cell receptor beta chains from one specimen sequenced in a study of technical replicates of blood from several donors. Assay: immunoSEQ multiplex PCR; the TCRdb copy retains only in-frame clones and omits some. This table has 66,000 or so clones, 95% to 98% appearing once. The sequenced sample was T cells isolated from PBMCs. The receptors shown here come from a human donor in good health.

The chain uses TRBV9 and TRBJ2-3, with a possible D match to TRBD2 (5 bases). Per germline, CDR1 SGDLS and CDR2 YYNGEE. V gave up 6 bases and J gave up 2 bases, with 13 bases separating them. There are 14 residues in the CDR3. CDR3 DNA sequence: TGTGCCAGCAATCTAGGACTTTTCACAGATACGCAGTATTTT. It specifies CASNLGLFTDTQYF.

This chain connects TRBV7-2 to TRBJ2-7, with 10 bases lining up with TRBD1. The germline V gene has CDR1 SGHTA and CDR2 FQGNSA. The length of the CDR3 is 15 residues. Trimming at V came to 1 base and at J to 5 bases, leaving 5 bases not matched to a gene. The CDR3 DNA reads TGTGCCAGCAGCTTAGTGGGACAGGGGTGGGACGAGCAGTACTTC. Translation: CASSLVGQGWDEQYF. The variable domain in full, completed from reference TRBV7-2 and TRBJ2-7, reads GAGVSQSPSNKVTEKGKDVELRCDPISGHTALYWYRQSLGQGLEFLIYFQGNSAPDKSGLPSDRFSAERTGGSVSTLTIQRTQQEDSAVYLCASSLVGQGWDEQYFGPGTRLTVT.

The V call is TRBV18, the J call TRBJ2-5, with 10 bases identical to TRBD2. The CDR3 is 18 residues long. The V gene end was trimmed by 6 bases and the J gene end by 2 bases; junction bases not matched to a gene: 15. Germline V gives CDR1 KGHSH, CDR2 LQKENI. The CDR3 region is CASSPTSGFLGPQETQYF. The DNA of the CDR3 is TGTGCCAGCTCTCCGACTAGCGGGTTTTTAGGCCCTCAAGAGACCCAGTACTTC.

The J gene is TRBJ2-1, the V gene TRBV19; D is unclear. Trimming cost V 4 bases and J 10 bases, with 5 bases left between them. CDR1 is LNHDA, CDR2 SQIVND, per germline (reference sequence). This CDR3 contains 10 residues. CDR3 sequence reads: CASSNGEQFF. The CDR3, as DNA: TGTGCCAGTAGTAACGGGGAGCAGTTCTTC.

The chain couples TRBV19 to TRBJ2-5; no definite D call. The better agreement between TRBJ2-7 and the DNA end casts doubt on the J call. This CDR3 comprises 16 residues. Germline assignment: CDR1 LNHDA and CDR2 SQIVND (reference sequence). The CDR3 DNA reads TGTGCCAGTAGTATAAATTACGGTCGCGATACCTACGAGCAGTACTTC. Translated, it gives CASSINYGRDTYEQYF.

The chain combines TRBV19 with TRBJ2-7; 10 nucleotides agree with TRBD2. CDR3 length: 13 amino acids. The germline V gene has CDR1 LNHDA and CDR2 SQIVND (reference sequence). V lost 6 bases and J lost 3; bases outside the gene matches: 2. The CDR3 nucleotides are TGTGCCAGTAGAGCGGGGGGGGACTACGAGCAGTACTTC. It translates to CASRAGGDYEQYF.

The V and J genes are TRBV4-1 and TRBJ2-5, with 9 nucleotides matching TRBD2. Germline V CDR1 and CDR2: MGHRA, YSYEKL. The junction had 5 bases not matched to a gene; V was cut back by 1 base and J by 2 bases. CDR3 size: 16 residues. The CDR3 DNA reads as TGCGCCAGCAGCCAAGCCAGCGGGGGGTTGCAAGAGACCCAGTACTTC. Its translation: CASSQASGGLQETQYF.

The genes are TRBV5-1 and TRBJ2-2, with 7 nucleotides matching TRBD1. Trimming cost V 0 bases and J 2 bases; bases outside gene matches: 4. Germline V gene data show CDR1 as SGHRS and CDR2 as YFSETQ. The CDR3 extends over 16 amino acids. Here the CDR3 DNA reads TGCGCCAGCAGCTTGGACGGGGACAGAAACACCGGGGAGCTGTTTTTT. Encoded protein: CASSLDGDRNTGELFF.